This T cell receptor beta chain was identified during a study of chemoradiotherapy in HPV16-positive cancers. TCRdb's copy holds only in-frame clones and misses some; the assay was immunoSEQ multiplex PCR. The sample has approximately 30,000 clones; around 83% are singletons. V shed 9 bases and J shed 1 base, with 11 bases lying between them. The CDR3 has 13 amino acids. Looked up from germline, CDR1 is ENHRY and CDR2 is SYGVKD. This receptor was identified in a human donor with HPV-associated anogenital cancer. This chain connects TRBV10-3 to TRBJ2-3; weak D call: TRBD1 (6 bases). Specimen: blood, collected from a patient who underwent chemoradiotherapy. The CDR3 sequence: CAMQGQGTDTQYF. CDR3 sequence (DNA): TGTGCCATGCAGGGGCAGGGCACAGATACGCAGTATTTT.